This paragraph reports one TCR beta chain. This entry comes from a study of blood T cell repertoires in COVID-19. At the level of the study: Specimens from acute and convalescent COVID-19 originated in the United States, Italy and Spain.

CDR3 length: 16 amino acids. V was pared by 2 bases and J by 4 bases, with 15 bases between. The germline gives CDR1 LGHNA, CDR2 YSLEER. Under the authors' procedure: Reference gene primer amplification in the assay estimated nucleated cell counts. Data came from immunoSEQ multiplex PCR; TCRdb stores just in-frame clones and leaves some out. V and J calls and clone size come straight from that table; D and trimming were deduced from the DNA. The table includes about 42,000 clones, around 89% detected once. The source is a human donor in a cohort sampled during active COVID-19. J is TRBJ2-1 and V is TRBV4-3; D may be TRBD2 (6 bases). Sequenced: peripheral blood. The CDR3 spells CASSQWAGGVYNEQFF. In DNA form, the CDR3 reads TGCGCCAGCAGCCAATGGGCCGGCGGGGTTTACAATGAGCAGTTCTTC.